This TCR beta chain was identified in a study of blood T cells in healthy people across ages. Germline V lookup: CDR1 SGHTA, CDR2 FQGNSA. CDR3 size: 15 residues. V was trimmed by 5 bases and J by 2 bases, leaving 15 bases between them. General study results and limits: The recorded TCR beta diversity per million T cells decreased in a roughly linear manner with age. The study found TCR beta diversity correlated strongly with naive T cell percentage. What prevented conclusive comparison of naive and antigen-experienced cells was that PBMCs were unsorted.

A J-beta primer mix and a sample-barcoded 5' primer were used in a second PCR of about 7 to 12 cycles. MiXCR, applied by TCRdb to the 5' RACE reads, yields one record per CDR3 protein. In the table there are 650,000 to 1,000,000 distinct CDR3 sequences, 35% to 40% of which are singletons. This clonotype was counted between two and nine times. Antigen: not known. Those donating, healthy Caucasian individuals from Russia, were aged about 6 to 100. The chain links TRBV7-2 to TRBJ1-1, with D possibly TRBD1 on 6 matching bases. The clonotype was recovered from a man between 18 and 35 years old in good health. Material for sequencing was blood. For the CDR3, the DNA is TGTGCCAGCAGCCCCAGAGGACAGTTTAACACTGAAGCTTTCTTT. This codes for CASSPRGQFNTEAFF.